A selection of T cell receptor beta chains follows, all from one sample in a study of blood T cells in healthy people across ages. TCRdb reprocessed the 5' RACE reads with MiXCR, giving one entry per CDR3 protein. The table records approximately 600,000 distinct CDR3 sequences, under 65% of them present only once. The sequenced sample consisted of blood. The receptors were sampled from a man between 60 and 75 years old in good health. Both conserved end residues are part of each CDR3. The order of the fields is clone size, CDR3 length, D gene, V gene, J gene, CDR3 DNA, CDR3 protein. The D gene is left open where the match is weak. Not all rows give a size; the values are once, few, many and, for expanded clones, a class.

size: -
length: 16
D: TRBD2
V: TRBV9
J: TRBJ2-3
DNA: TGTGCCAGCAGCGTAAAGGCGGGGGGCGCAGCAGATACGCAGTATTTT
CDR3: CASSVKAGGAADTQYF

size: -
length: 13
D: -
V: TRBV12-3/TRBV12-4
J: TRBJ2-7
DNA: TGTGCCAGCAGCACCAGCCGGGCTTACGAGCAGTACTTC
CDR3: CASSTSRAYEQYF

size: few
length: 17
D: -
V: TRBV6-1
J: TRBJ2-1
DNA: TGTGCCAGCAGTCCCCCCCCCAGGAGGGGGCTCTACAATGAGCAGTTCTTC
CDR3: CASSPPPRRGLYNEQFF

size: many
length: 13
D: TRBD1
V: TRBV29-1
J: TRBJ2-7
DNA: TGCAGCGTTGATGGGACAGGGGGCTACGAGCAGTACTTC
CDR3: CSVDGTGGYEQYF

size: -
length: 16
D: -
V: TRBV20-1
J: TRBJ2-1
DNA: TGCAGTGCTAGAGACCCGGACAGTTCGTCCGGCAATGAGCAGTTCTTC
CDR3: CSARDPDSSSGNEQFF

size: -
length: 14
D: -
V: TRBV21-1
J: TRBJ1-2
DNA: TGTGCCAGCAGCAAAGGGGACAGCAACTATGGCTACACCTTC
CDR3: CASSKGDSNYGYTF

size: -
length: 13
D: -
V: TRBV9
J: TRBJ2-5
DNA: TGTGCCAGCAGCGTAGTGCAGGGCAATGAGCAGTACTTC
CDR3: CASSVVQGNEQYF

size: -
length: 13
D: -
V: TRBV24-1
J: TRBJ2-1
DNA: TGTGCCACCAGTGAATCGTCCAACAATGAGCAGTTCTTC
CDR3: CATSESSNNEQFF

size: -
length: 13
D: -
V: TRBV7-2
J: TRBJ2-5
DNA: TGTGCCAGCAGCTTAGTCTACAGGGAGACCCAGTACTTC
CDR3: CASSLVYRETQYF

size: -
length: 17
D: -
V: TRBV4-2
J: TRBJ2-6
DNA: TGTGCCAGCAGACTTAAGGAGGAATCCTCTGGGGCCAACGTCCTGACTTTC
CDR3: CASRLKEESSGANVLTF

size: -
length: 17
D: -
V: TRBV28
J: TRBJ2-3
DNA: TGTGCCAGCAGTTCCCGCATCGGTTCTAGGTTTACAGATACGCAGTATTTT
CDR3: CASSSRIGSRFTDTQYF

size: -
length: 16
D: TRBD1
V: TRBV24-1
J: TRBJ2-7
DNA: TGTGCCACCAGCCAGCGGACAGGGGGCTCCTACAATGAGCAGTACTTC
CDR3: CATSQRTGGSYNEQYF

size: -
length: 16
D: TRBD2
V: TRBV7-2
J: TRBJ2-1
DNA: TGTGCCAGCAGCTTAGAGGGGACTAGCGGGGCAAATGAGCAGTTCTTC
CDR3: CASSLEGTSGANEQFF

size: few
length: 15
D: TRBD2
V: TRBV4-1
J: TRBJ2-3
DNA: TGCGCCAGTAGCCTTACGACTAGCGAGGGGGATACGCAGTATTTT
CDR3: CASSLTTSEGDTQYF

size: few
length: 13
D: -
V: TRBV2
J: TRBJ1-1
DNA: TGTGCCAGCAGTGAGGAGTCGAACACTGAAGCTTTCTTT
CDR3: CASSEESNTEAFF

size: -
length: 14
D: -
V: TRBV7-9
J: TRBJ2-5
DNA: TGTGCCAGCAGCACCTGGACCCGTCAAGAGACCCAGTACTTC
CDR3: CASSTWTRQETQYF

size: -
length: 14
D: -
V: TRBV5-1
J: TRBJ2-5
DNA: TGCGCCAGCAGCCAAACAGGGCCAGGGGAGACCCAGTACTTC
CDR3: CASSQTGPGETQYF

size: -
length: 14
D: -
V: TRBV5-5
J: TRBJ2-5
DNA: TGTGCCAGCGGGACCCGAGGCACCCAAGAGACCCAGTACTTC
CDR3: CASGTRGTQETQYF

size: -
length: 15
D: TRBD2
V: TRBV20-1
J: TRBJ2-5
DNA: TGCAGTGCTAGGCGCGGGGGGTCGTTTCAAGAGACCCAGTACTTC
CDR3: CSARRGGSFQETQYF

size: -
length: 14
D: -
V: TRBV6-5
J: TRBJ2-5
DNA: TGTGCCAGCAGTCTAAGTTCCCGTCAAGAGACCCAGTACTTC
CDR3: CASSLSSRQETQYF

size: -
length: 16
D: TRBD1
V: TRBV7-2
J: TRBJ2-1
DNA: TGTGCCAGCAGCCCCAGGCCGGGACAGGGAGGTAGTGAGCAGTTCTTC
CDR3: CASSPRPGQGGSEQFF

size: -
length: 16
D: TRBD2
V: TRBV13
J: TRBJ2-3
DNA: TGTGCCAGCAGCCACCCCAGCGGGGGGGGCCCAGATACGCAGTATTTT
CDR3: CASSHPSGGGPDTQYF

size: few
length: 21
D: -
V: TRBV25-1
J: TRBJ2-6
DNA: TGTGCCAGCAGTGAATCTAATCCTCGGGGGACGGATCTGCTTGGGGCCAACGTCCTGACTTTC
CDR3: CASSESNPRGTDLLGANVLTF

size: -
length: 14
D: -
V: TRBV7-9
J: TRBJ2-1
DNA: TGTGCCAGCAGCTTAGATGGCAGCTACAATGAGCAGTTCTTC
CDR3: CASSLDGSYNEQFF

size: once
length: 13
D: -
V: TRBV12-3/TRBV12-4
J: TRBJ1-1
DNA: TGTGCCAGCAGAATGACAGGGAACACTGAAGCTTTCTTT
CDR3: CASRMTGNTEAFF

size: -
length: 14
D: TRBD2
V: TRBV12-3/TRBV12-4
J: TRBJ2-3
DNA: TGTGCCACCCACGGGACTAGCGGGGGAGATACGCAGTATTTT
CDR3: CATHGTSGGDTQYF

size: -
length: 14
D: TRBD1
V: TRBV29-1
J: TRBJ2-5
DNA: TGCAGCGTTATAAGGACAGGGGGCCAAGAGACCCAGTACTTC
CDR3: CSVIRTGGQETQYF

size: -
length: 14
D: -
V: TRBV20-1
J: TRBJ2-1
DNA: TGCAGTGCTAGAGTAGCAGGGGGGTACAATGAGCAGTTCTTC
CDR3: CSARVAGGYNEQFF

size: once
length: 13
D: -
V: TRBV9
J: TRBJ2-7
DNA: TGTGCCAGCAGCCAAGATTACGCCTACGAGCAGTACTTC
CDR3: CASSQDYAYEQYF

size: -
length: 15
D: -
V: TRBV10-3
J: TRBJ2-3
DNA: TGTGCCATCAGTCAGATTCTTACTAGCACAGATACGCAGTATTTT
CDR3: CAISQILTSTDTQYF

size: -
length: 16
D: TRBD2
V: TRBV12-3/TRBV12-4
J: TRBJ2-7
DNA: TGTGCCAGCAGTTTATCTAGCGGGGGGATTTGGGAGACCCTGTACTTC
CDR3: CASSLSSGGIWETLYF

size: -
length: 13
D: -
V: TRBV28
J: TRBJ1-1
DNA: TGTGCCAGCAGTCACAGGGAGGGAACTGAAGCTTTCTTT
CDR3: CASSHREGTEAFF

size: few
length: 16
D: -
V: TRBV24-1
J: TRBJ2-3
DNA: TGTGCCACCAGTGATTTGATTTTCGGGGGCACAGATACGCAGTATTTT
CDR3: CATSDLIFGGTDTQYF

size: few
length: 14
D: -
V: TRBV3-1
J: TRBJ2-1
DNA: TGTGCCAGCAGCCAGGGTACCTTGAACAATGAGCAGTTCTTC
CDR3: CASSQGTLNNEQFF

size: -
length: 14
D: -
V: TRBV27
J: TRBJ1-1
DNA: TGTGCCAGCAGTTTATTTTGGGGGGGCACTGAAGCTTTCTTT
CDR3: CASSLFWGGTEAFF

size: -
length: 14
D: -
V: TRBV3-1
J: TRBJ1-6
DNA: TGTGCCAGCAGCCCGGGACGGAGAAATTCACCCCTCCACTTT
CDR3: CASSPGRRNSPLHF

size: few
length: 14
D: -
V: TRBV4-1
J: TRBJ1-2
DNA: TGCGCCAGCAGCCAAGACCCAGCTAACTATGGCTACACCTTC
CDR3: CASSQDPANYGYTF

size: few
length: 16
D: TRBD1
V: TRBV28
J: TRBJ1-6
DNA: TGTGCCAGCACCGGGACAGTTGTCTCCTATAATTCACCCCTCCACTTT
CDR3: CASTGTVVSYNSPLHF

size: once
length: 15
D: TRBD2
V: TRBV4-1
J: TRBJ2-3
DNA: TGCGCCAGCAGCCCGAACATAGCGGGAGCAGATACGCAGTATTTT
CDR3: CASSPNIAGADTQYF

size: -
length: 16
D: TRBD1
V: TRBV4-1
J: TRBJ1-2
DNA: TGCGCCAGCAGGCGGGACAGGGGGTCCATTAACTATGGCTACACCTTC
CDR3: CASRRDRGSINYGYTF

size: -
length: 15
D: -
V: TRBV4-1
J: TRBJ2-4
DNA: TGCGCCAGCAGCCAAGATCTTAACAGGGAAAACATTCAGTACTTC
CDR3: CASSQDLNRENIQYF

size: once
length: 13
D: TRBD1
V: TRBV27
J: TRBJ1-2
DNA: TGTGCCAGCAGTCGTGGACAGGGTCGGAGCTACACCTTC
CDR3: CASSRGQGRSYTF

size: few
length: 15
D: -
V: TRBV12-3/TRBV12-4
J: TRBJ2-5
DNA: TGTGCCAGCAGTTCTCAGGGAGTCGGACGGGAGACCCAGTACTTC
CDR3: CASSSQGVGRETQYF

size: -
length: 13
D: -
V: TRBV10-3
J: TRBJ2-7
DNA: TGTGCCGCGCGAATCGGGAACTCCTACGAGCAGTACTTC
CDR3: CAARIGNSYEQYF

size: -
length: 16
D: TRBD2
V: TRBV18
J: TRBJ2-5
DNA: TGTGCCAGCTCACCACAAAGACTAGCGGGGGAAGAGACCCAGTACTTC
CDR3: CASSPQRLAGEETQYF

size: few
length: 14
D: -
V: TRBV6-2/TRBV6-3
J: TRBJ1-4
DNA: TGTGCCAGCAGTTACTCCACAGAACCTGAAAAACTGTTTTTT
CDR3: CASSYSTEPEKLFF

size: -
length: 17
D: -
V: TRBV14
J: TRBJ2-5
DNA: TGTGCCAGCAGCCAAGATCGTGGGGTAGGGCACCAAGAGACCCAGTACTTC
CDR3: CASSQDRGVGHQETQYF

size: once
length: 14
D: TRBD1
V: TRBV11-2
J: TRBJ2-1
DNA: TGTGCCAGCAGCCCCCGAGACAGGGGGTCGGGGCAGTTCTTC
CDR3: CASSPRDRGSGQFF

size: -
length: 13
D: -
V: TRBV10-3
J: TRBJ2-3
DNA: TGTGCCACCAGGGGAAACCGTGCAGATACGCAGTATTTT
CDR3: CATRGNRADTQYF

size: -
length: 11
D: -
V: TRBV12-3/TRBV12-4
J: TRBJ2-7
DNA: TGTGCCAGCAGTTTAAGTCTCGAGCAGTACTTC
CDR3: CASSLSLEQYF

size: -
length: 15
D: -
V: TRBV27
J: TRBJ1-4
DNA: TGTGCCAGCAGTACCGCAGGGGCAACTAATGAAAAACTGTTTTTT
CDR3: CASSTAGATNEKLFF

size: -
length: 15
D: -
V: TRBV3-1
J: TRBJ1-2
DNA: TGTGCCAGCAGCCACGGGTCGAGGGGGACAAATGGCTACACCTTC
CDR3: CASSHGSRGTNGYTF

size: -
length: 12
D: -
V: TRBV12-3/TRBV12-4
J: TRBJ1-2
DNA: TGTGCCAGCAGTTTATCTCGGGCAGTCTACACCTTC
CDR3: CASSLSRAVYTF